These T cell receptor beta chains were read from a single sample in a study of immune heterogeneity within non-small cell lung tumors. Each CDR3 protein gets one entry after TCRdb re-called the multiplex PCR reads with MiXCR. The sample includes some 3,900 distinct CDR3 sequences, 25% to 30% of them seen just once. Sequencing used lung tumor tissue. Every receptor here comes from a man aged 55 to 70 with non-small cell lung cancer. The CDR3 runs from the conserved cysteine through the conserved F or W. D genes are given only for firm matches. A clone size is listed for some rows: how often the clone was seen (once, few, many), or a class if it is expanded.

DNA: TGTGCCAGCAGTGAGAGAGAGCGGGAAAAACTGTTTTTT
CDR3: CASSEREREKLFF
J: TRBJ1-4
V: TRBV6-1
D: -
size: -

DNA: TGTGCCAGCAGACGTACTAGCGGTAGCACAGATACGCAGTATTTT
CDR3: CASRRTSGSTDTQYF
J: TRBJ2-3
V: TRBV2
D: TRBD2
size: medium-sized

DNA: TGTGCCAGCCAAACCCGGGGCAGGGGTCAGCCCCAGCATTTT
CDR3: CASQTRGRGQPQHF
J: TRBJ1-5
V: TRBV6-1
D: -
size: few

DNA: TGTGCCAGCAGTTACTCGGGGACTAGGGGCAATGAGCAGTTCTTC
CDR3: CASSYSGTRGNEQFF
J: TRBJ2-1
V: TRBV6-5
D: TRBD2
size: few

DNA: TGTGCCAGCTCACCTTCAACGGGGGACGAGCAGTACTTC
CDR3: CASSPSTGDEQYF
J: TRBJ2-7
V: TRBV18
D: -
size: medium-sized

DNA: TGCAGTGCTAGAGGGGGTTCCCTGGGATCCTACGAGCAGTACTTC
CDR3: CSARGGSLGSYEQYF
J: TRBJ2-7
V: TRBV20-1
D: -
size: medium-sized

DNA: TGCAGTGCTAGTCGGGGCGGGGAGGGAGACACCCAGTACTTC
CDR3: CSASRGGEGDTQYF
J: TRBJ2-5
V: TRBV20-1
D: TRBD2
size: once

DNA: TGTGCCAGCAGTTCTAGACAGGGCCGGCGCCAAGAGACCCAGTACTTC
CDR3: CASSSRQGRRQETQYF
J: TRBJ2-5
V: TRBV6-1
D: TRBD1
size: large

DNA: TGTGCCAGCAGCCGGGGGCTAGCGGGAGTCAACCTCAATGAGCAGTTCTTC
CDR3: CASSRGLAGVNLNEQFF
J: TRBJ2-1
V: TRBV7-9
D: TRBD2
size: -

DNA: TGTGCCAGCAGCTCAGCAGGGGGACTCGGGGAGCTGTTTTTT
CDR3: CASSSAGGLGELFF
J: TRBJ2-2
V: TRBV5-6
D: -
size: few

DNA: TGTGCCAGCAGTCCGGGACAGGGGCACTACGAGCAGTACTTC
CDR3: CASSPGQGHYEQYF
J: TRBJ2-7
V: TRBV6-1
D: TRBD1
size: medium-sized

DNA: TGCGCCAGCAGCTTGGTACTAGGGGGCGATGAGCAGTTCTTC
CDR3: CASSLVLGGDEQFF
J: TRBJ2-1
V: TRBV5-1
D: TRBD1
size: few

DNA: TGCAGCGTTGAACCCCCATCCAGAGACTCCTACAATGAGCAGTTCTTC
CDR3: CSVEPPSRDSYNEQFF
J: TRBJ2-1
V: TRBV29-1
D: -
size: few

DNA: TGTGCCAGCACCCTCCTCGGCAGGGGGGGTAGTAATCAGCCCCAGCATTTT
CDR3: CASTLLGRGGSNQPQHF
J: TRBJ1-5
V: TRBV7-2
D: TRBD1
size: -

DNA: TGTGCCAGCTCACCCGTCCATTACAGCAATCCAATCTACGAGCAGTACTTC
CDR3: CASSPVHYSNPIYEQYF
J: TRBJ2-7
V: TRBV18
D: -
size: hyperexpanded

DNA: TGTGCCAGCAGAATAGCGGGAGAAACCGGGGAGCTGTTTTTT
CDR3: CASRIAGETGELFF
J: TRBJ2-2
V: TRBV12-3/TRBV12-4
D: TRBD2
size: few

DNA: TGTGCCAGCAGCCAAGATGGAGCCGCTGCCACTGAAGCTTTCTTT
CDR3: CASSQDGAAATEAFF
J: TRBJ1-1
V: TRBV3-1
D: -
size: -

DNA: TGTGCCAGCAGTTTAGCGGGAGGGTCAGATACGCAGTATTTT
CDR3: CASSLAGGSDTQYF
J: TRBJ2-3
V: TRBV6-4
D: TRBD2
size: medium-sized

DNA: TGTGCCAGCAGTTTAGCAACTAGCGAGTACACAGATACGCAGTATTTT
CDR3: CASSLATSEYTDTQYF
J: TRBJ2-3
V: TRBV12-3/TRBV12-4
D: TRBD2
size: -

DNA: TGTGCCAGCAGCACCTCTCCGGGACAGGGGCACGAGCAGTACTTC
CDR3: CASSTSPGQGHEQYF
J: TRBJ2-7
V: TRBV5-4
D: TRBD1
size: -

DNA: TGTGCCAGCAGTTTAGCTCGGACAGGGGTTAATGAAGCTTTCTTT
CDR3: CASSLARTGVNEAFF
J: TRBJ1-1
V: TRBV28
D: TRBD1
size: -

DNA: TGCAGTGCTAGAAACGGACTAGCGGGATTCCGCAATGAGCAGTTCTTC
CDR3: CSARNGLAGFRNEQFF
J: TRBJ2-1
V: TRBV20-1
D: TRBD2
size: medium-sized

DNA: TGCAGTGCCAATCCGGGACAGTACAACTATGGCTACACCTTC
CDR3: CSANPGQYNYGYTF
J: TRBJ1-2
V: TRBV20-1
D: TRBD1
size: medium-sized

DNA: TGTGCCAGCAGCTTGGTGGAGGGTCGATATTCACCCCTCCACTTT
CDR3: CASSLVEGRYSPLHF
J: TRBJ1-6
V: TRBV5-5
D: -
size: medium-sized

DNA: TGTGCCATCAGTGAGTCGGAGGGGGGGGATTCACCCCTCCACTTT
CDR3: CAISESEGGDSPLHF
J: TRBJ1-6
V: TRBV10-3
D: -
size: medium-sized

DNA: TGCAGTGCTAGAGATGCGAGCGGGAGACCGTATACGCAGTATTTT
CDR3: CSARDASGRPYTQYF
J: TRBJ2-3
V: TRBV20-1
D: TRBD2
size: -

DNA: TGTGCCAGCAGCCCAAAATCCGTTCTAGCGAACACCGGGGAGCTGTTTTTT
CDR3: CASSPKSVLANTGELFF
J: TRBJ2-2
V: TRBV5-4
D: -
size: -

DNA: TGCAGTGCTACGGGACTAGCAGTATACGAGCAGTACTTC
CDR3: CSATGLAVYEQYF
J: TRBJ2-7
V: TRBV20-1
D: TRBD2
size: medium-sized

DNA: TGTGCCAGCTCACCAATTGGACTAGAGACTAGCACAGATACGCAGTATTTT
CDR3: CASSPIGLETSTDTQYF
J: TRBJ2-3
V: TRBV18
D: TRBD2
size: medium-sized

DNA: TGTGCCAGCAGTTCCGGACAGTTTCGGTATGGCTACACCTTC
CDR3: CASSSGQFRYGYTF
J: TRBJ1-2
V: TRBV12-3/TRBV12-4
D: -
size: medium-sized

DNA: TGTGACAGCAGCCTTAGCGGGCCCACCAACTACAATGAGCAGTTCTTC
CDR3: CDSSLSGPTNYNEQFF
J: TRBJ2-1
V: TRBV7-3
D: TRBD2
size: -

DNA: TGTGCCAGCAGCCGCGGACAGACCTACGAGCAGTACTTC
CDR3: CASSRGQTYEQYF
J: TRBJ2-7
V: TRBV4-2
D: -
size: medium-sized

DNA: TGTGCCAGCAGTTTCTACAATGAGCAGTTCTTC
CDR3: CASSFYNEQFF
J: TRBJ2-1
V: TRBV28
D: -
size: medium-sized

DNA: TGTGCCTGGAGTACTACCCCGGACAGGGGGGGGTTCGCGGGCAATCAGCCCCAGCATTTT
CDR3: CAWSTTPDRGGFAGNQPQHF
J: TRBJ1-5
V: TRBV30
D: TRBD1
size: -

DNA: TGTGCCAGCAGCTTCGGAGGGGACCAGCCCCAGCATTTT
CDR3: CASSFGGDQPQHF
J: TRBJ1-5
V: TRBV7-2
D: -
size: medium-sized

DNA: TGTGCCAGCAGCCAAGATCGGGGGTCAGATACGCAGTATTTT
CDR3: CASSQDRGSDTQYF
J: TRBJ2-3
V: TRBV4-2
D: -
size: large

DNA: TGTGCCAATAGTATGACAGGGAGCGGCTACACCTTC
CDR3: CANSMTGSGYTF
J: TRBJ1-2
V: TRBV19
D: TRBD1
size: once

DNA: TGTGCCAGCAGTTTAAAGGGGCCGGGCACCGGGGAGCTGTTTTTT
CDR3: CASSLKGPGTGELFF
J: TRBJ2-2
V: TRBV27
D: -
size: few

DNA: TGTGCCAGCAGCTCCGGGACCGCACGCGGCGAGCAGTACTTC
CDR3: CASSSGTARGEQYF
J: TRBJ2-7
V: TRBV5-4
D: -
size: medium-sized

DNA: TGTGCCAGCAGCCACGGGACAGGGGGGTGGACCGGGGAGCTGTTTTTT
CDR3: CASSHGTGGWTGELFF
J: TRBJ2-2
V: TRBV3-1
D: TRBD1
size: few

DNA: TGCGCCAGCAGCTTGGTGACAGGGAATGAAAAACTGTTTTTT
CDR3: CASSLVTGNEKLFF
J: TRBJ1-4
V: TRBV5-1
D: TRBD1
size: -

DNA: TGTGCCAGCACCATTGAAACCCTAAGCTCCTACAATGAGCAGTTCTTC
CDR3: CASTIETLSSYNEQFF
J: TRBJ2-1
V: TRBV5-6
D: -
size: once

DNA: TGTGCCAGCAGCGCCTCCGGGACTAGCACAGATACGCAGTATTTT
CDR3: CASSASGTSTDTQYF
J: TRBJ2-3
V: TRBV9
D: -
size: medium-sized

DNA: TGTGCCATCAGTGAGTCGGAGACGGGGAACACCATATATTTT
CDR3: CAISESETGNTIYF
J: TRBJ1-3
V: TRBV10-3
D: -
size: -

DNA: TGTGACAGTATCGGCAGGGGGGCGAACACTGAAGCTTTCTTT
CDR3: CDSIGRGANTEAFF
J: TRBJ1-1
V: TRBV19
D: TRBD1
size: -

DNA: TGCAGTGCTACTAACACAGGCAGGCAGTACTTC
CDR3: CSATNTGRQYF
J: TRBJ2-7
V: TRBV20-1
D: -
size: medium-sized

DNA: TGTGCCATCCCCTATCCGGACAGCTCCTACAATGAGCAGTTCTTC
CDR3: CAIPYPDSSYNEQFF
J: TRBJ2-1
V: TRBV6-7
D: -
size: -

DNA: TGTGCCTGCAGCCCCAGGTGGGTCGGGAGGATCGGTGCTTGGGAGACCCAGTACTTC
CDR3: CACSPRWVGRIGAWETQYF
J: TRBJ2-5
V: TRBV27
D: TRBD2
size: once